These T cell receptor beta chains were read from a single sample in a study of blood T cell repertoires in COVID-19. This table comes from immunoSEQ multiplex PCR, and its TCRdb copy is limited to in-frame clones, with some not included. The sample yields some 240,000 clones, approximately 84% seen once. The sequenced material came from PBMCs or T cells enriched from blood (not recorded which). The receptors stem from a man aged 50-60 years who had recovered from COVID-19. Both conserved end residues are part of each CDR3. D genes are given only for firm matches. Size is omitted from some rows. Given values are once, few, many or a class for expanded clones.

v_gene: TRBV6-2/TRBV6-3; d_gene: -; len: 13; abundance: -; j_gene: TRBJ2-3; CDR3aa: CASSSTSTDTQYF; CDR3nt: TGTGCCAGCAGTAGTACTAGCACAGATACGCAGTATTTT
v_gene: TRBV5-4; d_gene: TRBD1; len: 14; abundance: -; j_gene: TRBJ1-2; CDR3aa: CASSTGGENRGYTF; CDR3nt: TGTGCCAGCAGTACAGGGGGCGAGAATCGTGGCTACACCTTC
v_gene: TRBV4-2; d_gene: TRBD1; len: 17; abundance: -; j_gene: TRBJ1-4; CDR3aa: CASSRTLGGQGREKLFF; CDR3nt: TGTGCCAGCAGCCGGACGCTTGGGGGACAGGGAAGGGAAAAACTGTTTTTT
v_gene: TRBV6-5; d_gene: -; len: 15; abundance: once; j_gene: TRBJ1-5; CDR3aa: CASSPRPRGEQPQHF; CDR3nt: TGTGCCAGCAGCCCCAGGCCGCGGGGGGAGCAGCCCCAGCATTTT
v_gene: TRBV9; d_gene: TRBD1; len: 14; abundance: -; j_gene: TRBJ2-7; CDR3aa: CASSPGQVLYEQYF; CDR3nt: TGTGCCAGCAGCCCGGGACAGGTTCTCTACGAGCAGTACTTC
v_gene: TRBV10-3; d_gene: -; len: 12; abundance: -; j_gene: TRBJ2-2; CDR3aa: CAIKAMTGELFF; CDR3nt: TGTGCCATCAAAGCTATGACCGGGGAGCTGTTTTTT
v_gene: TRBV2; d_gene: -; len: 14; abundance: -; j_gene: TRBJ1-4; CDR3aa: CASSEGRFNEKLFF; CDR3nt: TGTGCCAGCAGTGAAGGCAGATTTAATGAAAAACTGTTTTTT
v_gene: TRBV7-3; d_gene: -; len: 13; abundance: once; j_gene: TRBJ1-2; CDR3aa: CASSLDNSRGYTF; CDR3nt: TGTGCCAGCAGCTTAGACAACAGTCGCGGCTACACCTTC
v_gene: TRBV24-1; d_gene: TRBD1; len: 18; abundance: -; j_gene: TRBJ2-2; CDR3aa: CATSDWGRGGQLTGELFF; CDR3nt: TGTGCCACCAGTGATTGGGGACGAGGGGGACAGCTGACCGGGGAGCTGTTTTTT
v_gene: TRBV5-5; d_gene: TRBD1; len: 16; abundance: -; j_gene: TRBJ2-7; CDR3aa: CASSPLLGGQGDEQYF; CDR3nt: TGTGCCAGCAGCCCCTTACTTGGGGGACAGGGAGACGAGCAGTACTTC
v_gene: TRBV7-3; d_gene: TRBD1; len: 15; abundance: once; j_gene: TRBJ2-5; CDR3aa: CASSLNAGGLETQYF; CDR3nt: TGTGCCAGCAGCTTAAACGCAGGGGGTTTGGAGACCCAGTACTTC
v_gene: TRBV2; d_gene: -; len: 13; abundance: -; j_gene: TRBJ1-1; CDR3aa: CASSILREFDAFF; CDR3nt: TGTGCCAGCAGTATCTTACGGGAGTTCGACGCTTTCTTT
v_gene: TRBV6-5; d_gene: -; len: 11; abundance: -; j_gene: TRBJ2-7; CDR3aa: CASSRAREQYF; CDR3nt: TGTGCCAGCAGTAGAGCACGAGAGCAGTACTTC
v_gene: TRBV7-2; d_gene: -; len: 14; abundance: -; j_gene: TRBJ2-7; CDR3aa: CASTSGGSSYEQYF; CDR3nt: TGTGCCAGCACCTCAGGCGGGTCTTCCTACGAGCAGTACTTC
v_gene: TRBV9; d_gene: -; len: 15; abundance: -; j_gene: TRBJ1-4; CDR3aa: CASSVGVATNEKLFF; CDR3nt: TGTGCCAGCAGCGTAGGAGTAGCAACTAATGAAAAACTGTTTTTT
v_gene: TRBV11-2; d_gene: -; len: 12; abundance: -; j_gene: TRBJ2-7; CDR3aa: CASSSRGDEQYF; CDR3nt: TGTGCCAGCAGCTCCCGCGGGGACGAGCAGTACTTC
v_gene: TRBV20-1; d_gene: TRBD2; len: 12; abundance: -; j_gene: TRBJ2-7; CDR3aa: CSASSGSHEQYF; CDR3nt: TGCAGTGCTAGTAGCGGGAGCCACGAGCAGTACTTC
v_gene: TRBV12-3/TRBV12-4; d_gene: -; len: 12; abundance: -; j_gene: TRBJ2-3; CDR3aa: CASTSRTDTQYF; CDR3nt: TGTGCCAGCACATCACGGACAGATACGCAGTATTTT
v_gene: TRBV5-1; d_gene: TRBD2; len: 16; abundance: -; j_gene: TRBJ2-7; CDR3aa: CASSLGGTSGVYEQYF; CDR3nt: TGCGCCAGCAGCTTGGGTGGGACTAGCGGGGTTTACGAGCAGTACTTC
v_gene: TRBV5-4; d_gene: -; len: 14; abundance: -; j_gene: TRBJ1-4; CDR3aa: CASSKKTDNEKLFF; CDR3nt: TGTGCCAGCAGCAAGAAGACAGACAATGAAAAACTGTTTTTT
v_gene: TRBV9; d_gene: TRBD1; len: 14; abundance: -; j_gene: TRBJ1-1; CDR3aa: CASSADRDYTEAFF; CDR3nt: TGTGCCAGCAGCGCTGACAGGGATTACACTGAAGCTTTCTTT
v_gene: TRBV7-6; d_gene: TRBD1; len: 16; abundance: -; j_gene: TRBJ1-6; CDR3aa: CASSSQSGTDTSPLHF; CDR3nt: TGTGCCAGCAGCAGTCAGTCCGGGACAGATACTTCACCCCTCCACTTT
v_gene: TRBV20-1; d_gene: TRBD2; len: 13; abundance: -; j_gene: TRBJ2-4; CDR3aa: CSASGVAGNIQYF; CDR3nt: TGCAGTGCTAGTGGGGTAGCGGGAAACATTCAGTACTTC
v_gene: TRBV28; d_gene: TRBD1; len: 15; abundance: once; j_gene: TRBJ2-7; CDR3aa: CASSFGQGATYEQYF; CDR3nt: TGTGCCAGCAGTTTTGGACAGGGGGCCACCTACGAGCAGTACTTC
v_gene: TRBV5-6; d_gene: -; len: 18; abundance: -; j_gene: TRBJ2-6; CDR3aa: CASSPWGGPPARANVLTF; CDR3nt: TGTGCCAGCAGCCCATGGGGGGGGCCACCCGCTAGGGCCAACGTCCTGACTTTC
v_gene: TRBV9; d_gene: TRBD1; len: 15; abundance: -; j_gene: TRBJ2-2; CDR3aa: CASSVDQGAVGELFF; CDR3nt: TGTGCCAGCAGCGTCGATCAGGGGGCTGTCGGGGAGCTGTTTTTT
v_gene: TRBV18; d_gene: -; len: 14; abundance: -; j_gene: TRBJ2-2; CDR3aa: CASSPPGDTGELFF; CDR3nt: TGTGCCAGCTCACCACCAGGGGACACCGGGGAGCTGTTTTTT
v_gene: TRBV27; d_gene: TRBD1; len: 14; abundance: -; j_gene: TRBJ2-7; CDR3aa: CASSSGQGPLEQYF; CDR3nt: TGTGCCAGCAGTTCGGGACAGGGCCCCCTCGAGCAGTACTTC
v_gene: TRBV29-1; d_gene: -; len: 14; abundance: -; j_gene: TRBJ1-5; CDR3aa: CSVAVQGRDQPQHF; CDR3nt: TGCAGCGTTGCAGTACAGGGACGTGATCAGCCCCAGCATTTT
v_gene: TRBV4-1; d_gene: -; len: 17; abundance: -; j_gene: TRBJ1-3; CDR3aa: CASSQDTQTYSGNTIYF; CDR3nt: TGCGCCAGCAGCCAAGATACGCAGACTTACTCTGGAAACACCATATATTTT
v_gene: TRBV19; d_gene: TRBD1; len: 14; abundance: -; j_gene: TRBJ1-2; CDR3aa: CASSIPGQGYGYTF; CDR3nt: TGTGCCAGTAGTATACCGGGACAGGGGTATGGCTACACCTTC